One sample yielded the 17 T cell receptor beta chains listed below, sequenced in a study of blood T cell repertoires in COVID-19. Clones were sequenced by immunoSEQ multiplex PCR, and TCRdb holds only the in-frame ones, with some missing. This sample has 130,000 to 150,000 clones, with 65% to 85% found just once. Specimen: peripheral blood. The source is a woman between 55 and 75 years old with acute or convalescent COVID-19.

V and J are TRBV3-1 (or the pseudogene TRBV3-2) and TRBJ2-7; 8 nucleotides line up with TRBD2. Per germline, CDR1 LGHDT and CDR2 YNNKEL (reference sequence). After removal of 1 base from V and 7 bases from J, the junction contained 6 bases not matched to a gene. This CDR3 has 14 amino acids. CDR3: CASSQAGGPREQYF. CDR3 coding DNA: TGTGCCAGCAGCCAAGCGGGAGGGCCACGGGAGCAGTACTTC.

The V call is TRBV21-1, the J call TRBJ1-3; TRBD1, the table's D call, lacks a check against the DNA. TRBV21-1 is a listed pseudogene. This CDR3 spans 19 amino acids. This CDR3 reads CASDWGQNINPGSGNTIYF. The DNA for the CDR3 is TGTGCCAGTGATTGGGGACAGAATATTAATCCCGGCTCTGGAAACACCATATATTTT.

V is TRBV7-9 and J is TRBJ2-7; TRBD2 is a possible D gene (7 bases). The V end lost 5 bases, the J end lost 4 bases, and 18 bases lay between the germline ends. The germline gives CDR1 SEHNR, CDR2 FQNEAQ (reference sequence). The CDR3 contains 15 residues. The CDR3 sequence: CASSPSLGGLYEQYF. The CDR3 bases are TGTGCCAGCAGCCCCTCCCTGGGGGGGCTGTACGAGCAGTACTTC. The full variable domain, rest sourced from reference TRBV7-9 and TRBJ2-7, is DTGVSQNPRHKITKRGQNVTFRCDPISEHNRLYWYRQTLGQGPEFLTYFQNEAQLEKSRLLSDRFSAERPKGSFSTLEIQRTEQGDSAMYLCASSPSLGGLYEQYFGPGTRLTVT.

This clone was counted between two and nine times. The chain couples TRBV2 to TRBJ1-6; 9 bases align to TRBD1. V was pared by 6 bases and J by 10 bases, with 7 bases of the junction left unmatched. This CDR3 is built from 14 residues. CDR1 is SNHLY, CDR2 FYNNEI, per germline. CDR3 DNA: TGTGCCAGCAGAGAGACAGGGACAGGGTCACCCCTCCACTTT. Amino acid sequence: CASRETGTGSPLHF.

The CDR3 reads CASSSGREAFF. The CDR3 nucleotides read TGTGCCAGCAGTTCGGGAAGAGAAGCTTTCTTT. This rearrangement joins TRBV3-1 (or the pseudogene TRBV3-2) to TRBJ1-1; no firm D call. Germline V gene data show CDR1 as LGHDT and CDR2 as YNNKEL (reference sequence). Trimming pared 6 bases from V and 8 bases from J, leaving 10 bases between. The CDR3 has 11 residues.

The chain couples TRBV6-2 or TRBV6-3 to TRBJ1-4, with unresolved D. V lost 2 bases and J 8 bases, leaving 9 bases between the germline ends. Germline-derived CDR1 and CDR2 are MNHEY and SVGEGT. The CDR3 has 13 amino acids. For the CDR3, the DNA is TGTGCCAGCAGTTACGAGGGATGGGAAAAACTGTTTTTT. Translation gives CASSYEGWEKLFF.

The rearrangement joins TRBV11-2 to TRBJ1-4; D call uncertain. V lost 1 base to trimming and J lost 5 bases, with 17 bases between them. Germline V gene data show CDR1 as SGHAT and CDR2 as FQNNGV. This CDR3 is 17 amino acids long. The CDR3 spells CASSLAGSPPPNEKLFF. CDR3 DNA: TGTGCCAGCAGCTTAGCCGGGAGCCCACCCCCCAATGAAAAACTGTTTTTT.

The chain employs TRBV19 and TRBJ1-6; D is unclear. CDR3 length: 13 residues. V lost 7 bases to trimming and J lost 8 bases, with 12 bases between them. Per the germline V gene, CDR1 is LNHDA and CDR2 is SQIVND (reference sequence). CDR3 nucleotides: TGTGCCAGTAAAGAGGGAGGAGATTCACCCCTCCACTTT. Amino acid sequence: CASKEGGDSPLHF.

The CDR3 DNA is TGTGCCAGCAGCTTAGTACCGGGACACCCCCAAGTACTTAATTCACCCCTCCACTTT. Its translation is CASSLVPGHPQVLNSPLHF. This chain links TRBV11-2 with TRBJ1-6; D is possibly TRBD1 (6 bases). Trimming took 1 base from V and 6 from J, leaving 22 bases between them. CDR3 length: 19 amino acids. CDR1 is SGHAT and CDR2 is FQNNGV in the germline V gene.

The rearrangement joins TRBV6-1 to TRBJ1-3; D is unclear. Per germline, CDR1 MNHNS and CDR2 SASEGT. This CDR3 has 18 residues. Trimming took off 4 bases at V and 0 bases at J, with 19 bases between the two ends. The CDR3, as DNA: TGTGCCAGCAGTGTAACCCCCGCACAGTCATTCTCTGGAAACACCATATATTTT. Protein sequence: CASSVTPAQSFSGNTIYF.

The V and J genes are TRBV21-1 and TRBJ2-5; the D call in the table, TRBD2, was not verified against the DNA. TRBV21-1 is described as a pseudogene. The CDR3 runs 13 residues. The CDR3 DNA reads TGTGCCAGCAGCACATTGTCCGGAGGGACCCAGTACTTC. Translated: CASSTLSGGTQYF.

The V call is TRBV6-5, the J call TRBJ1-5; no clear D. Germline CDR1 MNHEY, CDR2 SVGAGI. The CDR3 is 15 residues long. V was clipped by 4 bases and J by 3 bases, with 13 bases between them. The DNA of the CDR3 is TGTGCCAGCAGTTCCAGAGGGCTTTCCAATCAGCCCCAGCATTTT. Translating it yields CASSSRGLSNQPQHF.

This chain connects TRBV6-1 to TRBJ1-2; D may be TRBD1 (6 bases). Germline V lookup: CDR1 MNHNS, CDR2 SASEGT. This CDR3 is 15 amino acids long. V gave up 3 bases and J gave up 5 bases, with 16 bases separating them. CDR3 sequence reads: CASSERYRAGYGYTF. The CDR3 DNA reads TGTGCCAGCAGTGAGCGATACAGGGCTGGATATGGCTACACCTTC.

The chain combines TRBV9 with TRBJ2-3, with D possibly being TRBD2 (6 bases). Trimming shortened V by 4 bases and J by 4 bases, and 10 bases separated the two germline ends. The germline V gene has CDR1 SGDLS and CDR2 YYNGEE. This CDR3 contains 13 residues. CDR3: CASSLRLADTQYF. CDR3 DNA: TGTGCCAGCAGCCTCCGACTAGCAGATACGCAGTATTTT.

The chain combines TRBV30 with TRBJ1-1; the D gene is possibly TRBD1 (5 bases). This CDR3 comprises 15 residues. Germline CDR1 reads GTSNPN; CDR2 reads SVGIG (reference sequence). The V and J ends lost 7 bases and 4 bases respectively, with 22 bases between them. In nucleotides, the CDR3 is TGTGCCTTCGGAGTGGGTACAGGTTGGAGCACTGAAGCTTTCTTT. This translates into CAFGVGTGWSTEAFF.

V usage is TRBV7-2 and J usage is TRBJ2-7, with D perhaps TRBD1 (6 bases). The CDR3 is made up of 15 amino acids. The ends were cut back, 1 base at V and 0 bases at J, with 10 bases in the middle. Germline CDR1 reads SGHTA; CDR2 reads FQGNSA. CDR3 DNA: TGTGCCAGCAGCTTAGGCCCGGGACACTCCTACGAGCAGTACTTC. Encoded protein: CASSLGPGHSYEQYF.

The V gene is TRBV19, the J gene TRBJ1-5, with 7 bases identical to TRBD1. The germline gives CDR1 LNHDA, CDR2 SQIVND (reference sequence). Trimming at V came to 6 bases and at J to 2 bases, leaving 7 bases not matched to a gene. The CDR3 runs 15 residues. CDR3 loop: CASRRQGFGNQPQHF. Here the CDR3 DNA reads TGTGCCAGTAGGAGACAGGGCTTTGGCAATCAGCCCCAGCATTTT.